This T cell receptor (beta chain) was documented in a study of identical twins. Study outcomes and limitations: Excess low generation probability was seen in twin-shared out-of-frame alpha sequences. High-abundance cord blood beta clonotypes had fewer insertions; memory repertoires showed none.

Only a few counts were recorded for this clonotype. Its antigen remains unidentified. The CDR3 length is 15 residues. Germline CDR1 DFQATT, CDR2 SNEGSKA (reference sequence). V lost 1 base and J lost 2; bases outside the gene matches: 7. TCRdb reanalysed the 5' RACE reads using MiXCR and keeps one entry per CDR3 protein. The data contain about 890,000 distinct CDR3 sequences, more than 9% of them seen just once; the ten biggest clones take up around 1.6%. The same specimen was also included in a second study, on yellow fever vaccine responses in identical twins.

The receptor was derived from a woman aged 18-29 years in good health. The sequencing sample was made of PBMCs. V gene TRBV20-1 combines with J gene TRBJ2-5; 7 nucleotides align to TRBD1. CDR3 bases: TGCAGTGCTAGAGCCACTCACAGGGGACAAGAGACCCAGTACTTC. Its protein is CSARATHRGQETQYF.